This T cell receptor beta chain was captured in a study of beta chain features in type 1 diabetes (dated by TCRdb to 2016 to 2019). Broadly, across the study: Mean age, gender distribution, total cell number and subset yield did not differ between patients and healthy donors. A total of approximately 110,000,000 sorted cells were examined across all samples, and a strong correlation was observed between cell number per subset and RNA yield. Whereas all 28 donors provided naive and central memory subsets, regulatory and stem cell-like memory subsets were isolated from just 8 patients and roughly 8 healthy donors. The study compared the TCRB repertoires of sorted circulating CD4+ T cell subsets in recently diagnosed type 1 diabetes patients with those in matched healthy donors. Here is what the overall study found, with its caveats: Patients with type 1 diabetes made fewer insertions and deleted more nucleotides at VDJ recombination sites, implying thymic rearrangement abnormalities. Type 1 diabetes patients showed a moderate but significant shortening of TCRB CDR3 length in all four CD4+ subsets. Because cDNA was sequenced instead of genomic DNA, highly expressing activated cells could be over-represented, though the groups showed no difference in activation or CD3 levels. Naive, central memory and regulatory TCRB repertoires appeared to be more similar among patients than among healthy donors. PCR might favor shorter templates, but patient and control samples were amplified and corrected together, so any skew would affect both groups equally. Only small numbers of individuals were included in the HLA sub-analyses, which left unresolved whether HLA type had any influence on TCRB rearrangement.

Concerning this clone itself: Its antigen target is currently unknown. The input lacks base qualities; no much larger clone sits a single base away.

CDR1 and CDR2, looked up from the germline V gene, are SGHDT and YYEEEE. The trim is 2 bases for V and 6 bases for J, with a gap of 9 bases between the germline ends. The CDR3 contains 13 residues, cysteine and phenylalanine counted. Just CDR3 DNA is preserved here, 39 bases in frame from base 1. All of the isolated RNA was reverse transcribed with the High Capacity cDNA Reverse Transcription Kit, so expressed TCRB transcripts were sequenced. Naive, central memory and regulatory T cell samples underwent deep immunoSEQ sequencing, averaging about 3.57 million total reads per sample. Sorted cells were lysed in RLT buffer, and RNA was extracted using DNase-treated RNeasy Micro or Mini kits according to cell number. To prevent cross-contamination, each cell subset was processed individually, whereas patient and healthy donor samples were processed jointly. The immunoSEQ multiplex PCR was used to amplify TCRB sequences from cDNA, yielding 87-bp fragments that span the CDR3 region. Sequencing of the amplicons was performed on the Illumina HiSeq platform. In the paper's pipeline: PCR bias was computationally corrected using synthetic template baselines, reads within Hamming distance 2 were collapsed, and singletons that could not be merged were discarded. Reads were aligned against IMGT so that V, D and J genes, CDR3 length and insertions or deletions at six rearrangement sites could be assigned. Within each subset, clonotype counts were normalized to the number of sorted cells before true diversity and Gini coefficients were calculated with the tcR R package. Repertoire sharing was quantified using the overlap coefficient calculated on TCRB nucleotide sequences. Here the immuneACCESS table is served through TCRdb, limited to in-frame sequences with V and J called. Missing clones are a known gap in these copies; in checked studies unresolved V genes cover under half, and the rest lacks a known reason. V, J and clone size are taken as reported in that table, and D and trimming were inferred from the DNA itself. For this sample the table gives approximately 140,000 clones, of which approximately 10% were detected only once. The ten most abundant clones make up 0.75% of the sample.

From each donor, a single peripheral blood sample of 100 to 150 mL on average was drawn into heparinised tubes. A BD FACSAria II was used to sort naive, central memory, regulatory and stem cell-like memory CD4+ T cells with a panel that included CD45RO, CCR7, CD25, CD127, CD95 and CD27. A purity above 98% was achieved for all sorted populations. PBMCs were separated immediately by Lymphoprep density gradient centrifugation and were stained directly, without being cultured. So that batch effects would be minimized, each experiment stained and sorted samples in pairs, pairing one healthy donor with one patient.

Sequencing was carried out using central memory CD4+ T cells from blood. This receptor chain uses TRBV5-6 and TRBJ2-1, and the D gene may be TRBD2, 7 bases matching. This clonotype originated in a man aged 25 to 45 with type 1 diabetes. The CDR3 sequence is CASSFRGANEQFF. DNA sequence: TGTGCCAGCAGCTTCCGGGGGGCCAATGAGCAGTTCTTC.